This TCR beta chain appears in the sequencing data of a study of T-cell reconstitution after alpha-beta-depleted transplantation in children. Findings and limits, study-wide: Surviving recipient T cells and thymic progenitors underlay high day-60 TCRbeta diversity in some patients. Once a year had passed after transplant, T-cell counts and diversity came mostly from newly produced T cells. Reportedly, roughly two months post-transplant, alpha-beta T cells arose from several hundred expanded graft clones.

This clonotype was seen a few times. Its antigen is as yet unknown. The germline V and J ends were trimmed by 3 bases and 5 bases, with 6 bases remaining between them. Germline V gene lookup returns CDR1 LGHDT and CDR2 YNNKEL (reference sequence). CDR3 length equals 12 residues. Construction of the TCRbeta library involved unique molecular identifiers. TCRdb recomputed calls from the PCR reads with MiXCR, one row per CDR3 protein. Of hundreds of thousands of distinct CDR3 sequences in the sample, around a sixth were seen once. The genes are TRBV3-1 and TRBJ2-3; D gene uncertain. This specimen was PBMCs, mostly from graft donor cells, taken 360 days after TCRalphabeta/CD19-depleted stem cell transplant. This TCR was recovered from a male patient aged 2 to 9 who had a stem cell transplant for acute lymphoblastic leukemia, so the T cells may come from the graft donor. The CDR3 sequence: CASSQRRDTQYF. CDR3 nucleotide sequence: TGTGCCAGCAGCCAGAGACGAGATACGCAGTATTTT.